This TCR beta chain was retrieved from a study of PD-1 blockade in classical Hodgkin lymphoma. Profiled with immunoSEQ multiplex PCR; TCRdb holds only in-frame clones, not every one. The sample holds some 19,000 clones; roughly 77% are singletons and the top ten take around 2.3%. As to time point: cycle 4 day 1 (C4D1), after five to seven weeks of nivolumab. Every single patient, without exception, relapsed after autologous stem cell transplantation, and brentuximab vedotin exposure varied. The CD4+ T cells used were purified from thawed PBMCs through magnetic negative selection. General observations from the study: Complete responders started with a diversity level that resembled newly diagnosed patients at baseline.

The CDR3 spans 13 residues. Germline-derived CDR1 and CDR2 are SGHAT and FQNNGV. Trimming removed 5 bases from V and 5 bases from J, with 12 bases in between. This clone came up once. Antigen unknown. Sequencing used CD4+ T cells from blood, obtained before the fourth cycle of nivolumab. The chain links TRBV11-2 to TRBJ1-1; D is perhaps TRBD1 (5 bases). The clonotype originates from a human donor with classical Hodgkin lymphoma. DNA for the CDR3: TGTGCCAGCAGCCACATGGGGCGTACTGAAGCTTTCTTT. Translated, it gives CASSHMGRTEAFF.